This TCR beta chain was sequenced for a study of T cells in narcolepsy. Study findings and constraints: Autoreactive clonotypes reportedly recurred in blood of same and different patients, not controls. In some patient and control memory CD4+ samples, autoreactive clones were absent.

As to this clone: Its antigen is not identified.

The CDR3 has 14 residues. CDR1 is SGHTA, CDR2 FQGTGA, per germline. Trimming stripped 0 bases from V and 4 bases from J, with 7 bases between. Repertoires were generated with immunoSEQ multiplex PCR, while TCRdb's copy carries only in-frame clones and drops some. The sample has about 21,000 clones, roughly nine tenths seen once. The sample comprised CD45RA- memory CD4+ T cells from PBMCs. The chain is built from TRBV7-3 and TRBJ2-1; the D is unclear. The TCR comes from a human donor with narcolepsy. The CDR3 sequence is CASSLTGSYNEQFF. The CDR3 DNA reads TGTGCCAGCAGCTTAACTGGCAGTTACAATGAGCAGTTCTTC.